This T cell receptor beta chain was recorded in a study of T cells after yellow fever vaccination. Germline V gives CDR1 MGHDK, CDR2 SYGVNS. Trimming left V 4 bases short and J 0 bases short, with 3 bases between. The CDR3 consists of 13 residues. 5'RACE template switching produced TCR cDNA carrying a universal primer site and UMIs. TCRdb processed the 5' RACE reads anew with MiXCR; each CDR3 protein has one entry. The sample carries fewer than 400,000 distinct CDR3 sequences, about 10% recorded once. Sequencing was performed on CD4+ T cells sorted from PBMCs, taken 45 days after the yellow fever booster vaccination. The sequence came from a man aged 18 to 35 who received the YFV17D yellow fever vaccine. This chain joins TRBV25-1 and TRBJ2-2, with D uncertain. For the CDR3, the DNA is TGTGCCAGCAGTGCGACGAACACCGGGGAGCTGTTTTTT. Its protein product is CASSATNTGELFF.